This T cell receptor beta chain was recovered during a study of blood T cell repertoires in COVID-19. Study in general: Whether acute or convalescent, the COVID-19 samples came from the United States, Italy and Spain.

The germline V gene encodes CDR1 SGHVS and CDR2 FQNEAQ. This CDR3 has 13 amino acids. Trimming shortened V by 10 bases and J by 6 bases, and 18 bases separated the two germline ends. Seattle patients were enrolled during active infection and followed longitudinally. Authors' data handling: Quantification of nucleated cells was approximated via reference gene primer amplification. The table came from immunoSEQ multiplex PCR; TCRdb's copy has only in-frame clones and leaves some out. That table supplies the V and J calls and clone size; D and trimming were determined from the DNA. This table holds 150,000 or so clones, 80% to 90% found once.

The genes are TRBV7-8 and TRBJ1-1; no clear D gene. This sequence was found in a man aged 18 to 30 with COVID-19, enrolled during active disease. The sequenced sample was peripheral blood. The CDR3 region has the DNA TGTGCCACCCTACCCTGGGTGGGCGCTGAAGCTTTCTTT. Protein product: CATLPWVGAEAFF.